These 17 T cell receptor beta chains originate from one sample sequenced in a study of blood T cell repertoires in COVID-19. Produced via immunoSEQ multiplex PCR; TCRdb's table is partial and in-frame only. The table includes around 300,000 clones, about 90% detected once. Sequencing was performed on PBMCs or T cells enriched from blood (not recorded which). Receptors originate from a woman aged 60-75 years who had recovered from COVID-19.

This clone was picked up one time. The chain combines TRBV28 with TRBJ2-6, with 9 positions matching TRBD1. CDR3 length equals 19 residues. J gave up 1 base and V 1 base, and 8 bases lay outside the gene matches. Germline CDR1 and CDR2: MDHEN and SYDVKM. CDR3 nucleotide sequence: TGTGCCAGCAGTTTATCGGCGACAGGGGGATTTTCTGGGGCCAACGTCCTGACTTTC. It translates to CASSLSATGGFSGANVLTF. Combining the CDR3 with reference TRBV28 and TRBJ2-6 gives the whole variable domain DVKVTQSSRYLVKRTGEKVFLECVQDMDHENMFWYRQDPGLGLRLIYFSYDVKMKEKGDIPEGYSVSREKKERFSLILESASTNQTSMYLCASSLSATGGFSGANVLTFGAGSRLTVL.

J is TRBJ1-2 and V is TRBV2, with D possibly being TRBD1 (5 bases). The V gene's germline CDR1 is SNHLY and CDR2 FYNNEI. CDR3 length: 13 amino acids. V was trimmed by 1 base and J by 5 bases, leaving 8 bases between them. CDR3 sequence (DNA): TGTGCCAGCAGTGAAGAGGGGAATTATGGCTACACCTTC. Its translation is CASSEEGNYGYTF. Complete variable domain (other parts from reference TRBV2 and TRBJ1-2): EPEVTQTPSHQVTQMGQEVILRCVPISNHLYFYWYRQILGQKVEFLVSFYNNEISEKSEIFDDQFSVERPDGSNFTLKIRSTKLEDSAMYFCASSEEGNYGYTFGSGTRLTVV.

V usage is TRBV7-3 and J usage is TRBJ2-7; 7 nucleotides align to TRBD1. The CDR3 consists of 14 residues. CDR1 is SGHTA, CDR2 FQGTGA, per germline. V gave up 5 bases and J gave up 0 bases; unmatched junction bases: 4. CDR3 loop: CASSATGSSYEQYF. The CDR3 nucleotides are TGTGCCAGCAGCGCGACAGGGAGCTCCTACGAGCAGTACTTC. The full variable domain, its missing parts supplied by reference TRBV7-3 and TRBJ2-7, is GAGVSQTPSNKVTEKGKYVELRCDPISGHTALYWYRQSLGQGPEFLIYFQGTGAADDSGLPNDRFFAVRPEGSVSTLKIQRTERGDSAVYLCASSATGSSYEQYFGPGTRLTVT.

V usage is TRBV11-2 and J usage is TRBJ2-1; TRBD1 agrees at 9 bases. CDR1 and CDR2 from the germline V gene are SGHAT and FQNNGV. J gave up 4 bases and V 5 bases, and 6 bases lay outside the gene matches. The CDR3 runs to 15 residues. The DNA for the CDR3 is TGTGCCAGCAGCCTCTCGGGACAGGGTTACAATGAGCAGTTCTTC. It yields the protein CASSLSGQGYNEQFF.

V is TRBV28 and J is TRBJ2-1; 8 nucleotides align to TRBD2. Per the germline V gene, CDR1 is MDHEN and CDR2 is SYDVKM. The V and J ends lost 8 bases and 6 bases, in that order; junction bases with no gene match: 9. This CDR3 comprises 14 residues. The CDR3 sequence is CASLRGGASNEQFF. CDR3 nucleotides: TGTGCCAGCCTTCGGGGGGGGGCTAGCAATGAGCAGTTCTTC.

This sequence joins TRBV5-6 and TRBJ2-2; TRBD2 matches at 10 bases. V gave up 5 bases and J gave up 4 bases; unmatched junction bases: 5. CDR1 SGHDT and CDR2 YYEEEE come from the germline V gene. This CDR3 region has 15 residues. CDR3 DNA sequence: TGTGCCAGCAGACGACTAGCGGGCCTCACCGGGGAGCTGTTTTTT. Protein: CASRRLAGLTGELFF.

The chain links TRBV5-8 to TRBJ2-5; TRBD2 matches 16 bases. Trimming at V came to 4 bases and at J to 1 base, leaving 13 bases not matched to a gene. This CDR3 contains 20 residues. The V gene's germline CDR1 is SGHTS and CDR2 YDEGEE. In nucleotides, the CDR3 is TGTGCCAGCAGCACCGGGACTAGCGGGGGGGCCTCGGGGTCCCAAGAGACCCAGTACTTC. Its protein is CASSTGTSGGASGSQETQYF.

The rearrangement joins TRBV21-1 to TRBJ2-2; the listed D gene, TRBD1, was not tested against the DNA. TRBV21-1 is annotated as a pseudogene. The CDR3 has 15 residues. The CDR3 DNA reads TGTGCCAGTAACAACAGGACAGGGAACACCGGGGAGCTGTTTTTT. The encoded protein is CASNNRTGNTGELFF.

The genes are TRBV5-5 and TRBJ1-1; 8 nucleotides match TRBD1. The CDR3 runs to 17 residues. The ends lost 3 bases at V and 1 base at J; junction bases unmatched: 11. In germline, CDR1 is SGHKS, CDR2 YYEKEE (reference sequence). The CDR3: CASSSPGQAPENTEAFF. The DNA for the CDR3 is TGTGCCAGCAGCTCGCCGGGACAGGCACCAGAGAACACTGAAGCTTTCTTT.

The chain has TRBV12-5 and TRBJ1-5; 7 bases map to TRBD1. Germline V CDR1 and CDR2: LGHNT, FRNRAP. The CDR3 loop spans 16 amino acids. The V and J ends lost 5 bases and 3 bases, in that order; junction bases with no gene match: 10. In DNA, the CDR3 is TGTGCTAGTGGTCAGCCCTCCGGGACAGCCAATCAGCCCCAGCATTTT. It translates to CASGQPSGTANQPQHF.

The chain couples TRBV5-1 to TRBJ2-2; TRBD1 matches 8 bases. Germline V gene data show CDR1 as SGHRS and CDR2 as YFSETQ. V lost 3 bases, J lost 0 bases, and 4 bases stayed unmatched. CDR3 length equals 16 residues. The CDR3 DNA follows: TGCGCCAGCAGCTCCGGACAGGGTGCGAACACCGGGGAGCTGTTTTTT. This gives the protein CASSSGQGANTGELFF.

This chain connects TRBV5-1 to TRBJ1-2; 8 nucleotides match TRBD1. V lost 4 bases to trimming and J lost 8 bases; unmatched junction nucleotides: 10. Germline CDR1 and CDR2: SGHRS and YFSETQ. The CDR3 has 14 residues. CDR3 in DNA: TGCGCCAGCAGCACTCAGGGGGCGGCGAGAGGCTACACCTTC. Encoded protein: CASSTQGAARGYTF.

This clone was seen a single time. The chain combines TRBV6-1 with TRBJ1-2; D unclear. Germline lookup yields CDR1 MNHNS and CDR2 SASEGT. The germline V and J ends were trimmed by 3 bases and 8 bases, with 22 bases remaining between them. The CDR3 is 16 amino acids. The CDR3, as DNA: TGTGCCAGCAGTGAGGCTCAATGGAGTGCTATGCGGGGCTACACCTTC. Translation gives CASSEAQWSAMRGYTF.

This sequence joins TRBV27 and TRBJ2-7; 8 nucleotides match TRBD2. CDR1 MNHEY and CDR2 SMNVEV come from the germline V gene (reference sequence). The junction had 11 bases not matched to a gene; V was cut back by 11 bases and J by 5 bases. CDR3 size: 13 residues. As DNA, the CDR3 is TGTGCCCCGCGGGGGGAGGGTATCGACGAGCAGTACTTC. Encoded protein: CAPRGEGIDEQYF.

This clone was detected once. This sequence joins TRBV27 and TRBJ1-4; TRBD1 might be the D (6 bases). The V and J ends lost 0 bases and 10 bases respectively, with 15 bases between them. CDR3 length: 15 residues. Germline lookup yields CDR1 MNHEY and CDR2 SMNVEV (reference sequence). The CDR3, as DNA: TGTGCCAGCAGTTTATCGACAGGTTCCAGGGGAAAACTGTTTTTT. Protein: CASSLSTGSRGKLFF.

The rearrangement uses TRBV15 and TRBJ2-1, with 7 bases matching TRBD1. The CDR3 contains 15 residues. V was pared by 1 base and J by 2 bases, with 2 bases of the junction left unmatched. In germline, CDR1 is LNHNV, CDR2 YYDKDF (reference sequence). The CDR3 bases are TGTGCCACCAGCAGAGGTCAGGGGGCCTACAATGAGCAGTTCTTC. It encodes CATSRGQGAYNEQFF.

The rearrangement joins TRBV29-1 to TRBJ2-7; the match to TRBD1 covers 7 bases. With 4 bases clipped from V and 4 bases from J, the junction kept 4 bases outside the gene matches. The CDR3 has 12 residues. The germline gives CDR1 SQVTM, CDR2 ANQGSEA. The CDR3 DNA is TGCAGCGTTGGACAGGGAACATACGAGCAGTACTTC. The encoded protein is CSVGQGTYEQYF.